The 29 T cell receptor beta chains listed next were all sequenced from one sample in a study of T-cell reconstitution after alpha-beta-depleted transplantation in children. Unique molecular identifiers were built into the TCRbeta library. Each CDR3 protein gets one entry after TCRdb re-called the PCR reads with MiXCR. The sample holds over 45,000 distinct CDR3 sequences; approximately 8.7% are singletons and the top ten take 25% to 30%. The sequencing used PBMCs, mostly from graft donor cells, collected 60 days after TCRalphabeta/CD19-depleted stem cell transplant. The receptors come from a male patient between 2 and 9 years old who had a stem cell transplant for chronic granulomatous disease, so the T cells may come from the graft donor.

The chain employs TRBV27 and TRBJ1-5, with D hard to call. The germline CDR1 and CDR2 sequences are MNHEY and SMNVEV (reference sequence). V was shortened by 3 bases and J by 4 bases, with 7 bases between the two germline ends. The CDR3 has 13 amino acids. CDR3 DNA sequence: TGTGCCAGCAGTTTTTCCGGGAATCAGCCCCAGCATTTT. This translates into CASSFSGNQPQHF.

This clonotype has ten or more counts. The CDR3 DNA reads as TGTGCCAGCAGATGGCAGGGGACGGATGGCTACACCTTC. This gives the protein CASRWQGTDGYTF. The rearrangement links TRBV6-5 to TRBJ1-2; possibly TRBD1 for D (6 bases). Trimming took 6 bases from V and 6 from J, leaving 14 bases between them. The germline V gene encodes CDR1 MNHEY and CDR2 SVGAGI. The CDR3 runs to 13 residues.

This clonotype was found many times. J is TRBJ1-2 and V is TRBV27; D remains unclear. Germline CDR1 MNHEY, CDR2 SMNVEV (reference sequence). This CDR3 region has 12 residues. V lost 2 bases and J lost 6, with 7 bases in between. Here the CDR3 reads CASSLKGNGYTF. The CDR3 DNA follows: TGTGCCAGCAGTTTAAAGGGAAATGGCTACACCTTC.

This clonotype occurred a few times. The chain combines TRBV20-1 with TRBJ1-2; TRBD1 matches at 8 bases. With 4 bases clipped from V and 4 bases from J, the junction kept 29 bases outside the gene matches. Germline CDR1 DFQATT, CDR2 SNEGSKA (reference sequence). The CDR3 has 21 residues. In DNA, the CDR3 is TGCAGTGCTAAGACCGGGGACAGGCGGGGAAACCGCGGCGGGGCCGCCTATGGCTACACCTTC. This encodes CSAKTGDRRGNRGGAAYGYTF.

At least ten counts were recorded for this clonotype. The chain recombines TRBV29-1 with TRBJ2-1; D is possibly TRBD1 (6 bases). The CDR3 sequence is 16 residues long. Germline-derived CDR1 and CDR2 are SQVTM and ANQGSEA. Trimming stripped 5 bases from V and 5 bases from J, with 22 bases between. CDR3: CSVRGGPRDTNNEQFF. In DNA form, the CDR3 reads TGCAGCGTTCGGGGCGGGCCCCGGGACACGAACAATGAGCAGTTCTTC.

This clonotype appeared many times. The V call is TRBV27, the J call TRBJ2-3, with no clear D. The CDR3 has 14 residues. Germline loops: CDR1 MNHEY, CDR2 SMNVEV (reference sequence). The germline V and J ends were trimmed by 5 bases and 2 bases, with 11 bases remaining between them. The CDR3 protein is CASSPRSLTDTQYF. CDR3 nucleotide sequence: TGTGCCAGCAGTCCAAGGAGTCTCACAGATACGCAGTATTTT.

This clonotype was seen repeatedly, ten times or more. The V call is TRBV7-9, the J call TRBJ2-1, with TRBD1 matching over 9 bases. Trimming at V came to 5 bases and at J to 0 bases, leaving 2 bases not matched to a gene. This CDR3 region has 15 residues. The germline V gene has CDR1 SEHNR and CDR2 FQNEAQ (reference sequence). CDR3 coding DNA: TGTGCCAGCAGCCCGACAGGGGGCTCCTACAATGAGCAGTTCTTC. Translation: CASSPTGGSYNEQFF.

This clonotype was recorded at least ten times. V and J are TRBV7-8 and TRBJ1-1; 7 bases align to TRBD1. The ends lost 8 bases at V and 3 bases at J; junction bases unmatched: 12. The length of the CDR3 is 15 residues. Germline CDR1 is SGHVS and CDR2 is FQNEAQ. DNA for the CDR3: TGTGCCAGCCGAGGGGGCCCGAACCGGGACACTGAAGCTTTCTTT. Translation gives CASRGGPNRDTEAFF.

Note on this clonotype: A junction end diverges from the germline sequence, so it may reflect a read error. The rearrangement uses TRBV18 and TRBJ2-1; D perhaps matches TRBD2 (6 bases). The CDR3 consists of 9 residues. Germline CDR1 and CDR2: KGHSH and LQKENI. In nucleotides, the CDR3 is TGTGCCAGCTCACCGGGACTCCTATTC. Amino acids: CASSPGLLF.

Points on this clonotype: Its ends do not fully match the called genes, so a read error is possible. The chain is built from TRBV12-3 or TRBV12-4 and TRBJ1-1, with D perhaps matching TRBD1 (5 bases). The CDR3 is 15 amino acids. CDR3 coding DNA: TGTGCCAGCAGTTTAGGGTCAGGGTGGGTCACTGATGCTTTCTTT. Translated: CASSLGSGWVTDAFF.

This clonotype has only a few counts. The chain links TRBV4-1 to TRBJ1-1, with D uncertain. The CDR3 runs to 15 residues. Trimming removed 0 bases from V and 3 bases from J, with 11 bases in between. Germline CDR1 MGHRA, CDR2 YSYEKL. CDR3 loop: CASSQEGRRDTEAFF. As DNA, the CDR3 is TGCGCCAGCAGCCAAGAGGGGAGAAGGGACACTGAAGCTTTCTTT.

This clonotype has ten or more counts. V gene TRBV6-1 combines with J gene TRBJ2-1; 11 positions agree with TRBD2. Germline CDR1 reads MNHNS; CDR2 reads SASEGT. Unmatched junction bases numbered 2, after V lost 6 bases and J lost 4 bases. The CDR3 has 14 amino acids. This chain's CDR3 is CASSRLAGYNEQFF. CDR3 coding DNA: TGTGCCAGCAGCCGACTAGCGGGATACAATGAGCAGTTCTTC.

This clonotype was recorded at least ten times. This rearrangement joins TRBV20-1 to TRBJ2-5; TRBD1 agrees at 7 bases. Germline loops: CDR1 DFQATT, CDR2 SNEGSKA (reference sequence). Trimming took 3 bases from V and 1 from J; bases not matched to a gene: 8. The CDR3 covers 15 residues. CDR3 amino acids: CSASRDSFTQETQYF. CDR3 nucleotide sequence: TGCAGTGCTAGTCGGGACAGTTTTACCCAAGAGACCCAGTACTTC.

The chain recombines TRBV5-6 with TRBJ2-1; no reliable D call. Per the germline V gene, CDR1 is SGHDT and CDR2 is YYEEEE. This CDR3 region has 16 residues. V lost 4 bases and J 0 bases, leaving 14 bases between the germline ends. The CDR3 sequence is CASSVGSGSSYNEQFF. In DNA form, the CDR3 reads TGTGCCAGCAGCGTGGGCTCTGGAAGCTCCTACAATGAGCAGTTCTTC.

This clonotype was recorded many times. This chain links TRBV5-1 with TRBJ1-1; D call uncertain. The length of the CDR3 is 14 residues. CDR1 and CDR2 from the germline V gene are SGHRS and YFSETQ. Trimming cost V 0 bases and J 1 base, with 7 bases left between them. CDR3 DNA: TGCGCCAGCAGCTTGGAACCAAAGAACACTGAAGCTTTCTTT. Translation: CASSLEPKNTEAFF.

This clonotype was seen at least ten times. The J gene is TRBJ1-4, the V gene TRBV28, with 7 bases that match TRBD1. Trimming at V came to 2 bases and at J to 5 bases, leaving 11 bases not matched to a gene. The CDR3 runs 17 residues. CDR1 and CDR2 from the germline V gene are MDHEN and SYDVKM. Written as DNA, the CDR3 is TGTGCCAGCAGTTTACTGGGACAGTCCACCGCAAATGAAAAACTGTTTTTT. Amino acids: CASSLLGQSTANEKLFF.

This clonotype was seen a handful of times. CDR3 amino acids: CASSPGLTVNNEQFF. The CDR3 nucleotides are TGTGCCAGCAGCCCGGGACTAACCGTTAACAATGAGCAGTTCTTC. V is TRBV11-2 and J is TRBJ2-1; 7 bases are a match to TRBD2. The germline V gene encodes CDR1 SGHAT and CDR2 FQNNGV. The CDR3 totals 15 residues. After removal of 5 bases from V and 5 bases from J, the junction contained 9 bases not matched to a gene.

The sample holds many counts of this clonotype. This chain joins TRBV7-2 and TRBJ2-3; 7 bases are shared with TRBD2. J was trimmed by 2 bases and V by 4 bases; bases with no gene match: 6. The CDR3 contains 15 residues. Germline V CDR1 and CDR2: SGHTA, FQGNSA. DNA of the CDR3: TGTGCCAGCAGCTCTGGACTAGGGAACACAGATACGCAGTATTTT. This codes for CASSSGLGNTDTQYF.

This clonotype was seen at least ten times. The genes are TRBV11-2 and TRBJ2-1; D unresolved. V lost 1 base to trimming and J lost 10 bases, with 11 bases between them. Germline-derived CDR1 and CDR2 are SGHAT and FQNNGV. The CDR3 runs 13 residues. The CDR3 DNA follows: TGTGCCAGCAGCTTAGTACTAAGCGCCGAGCAGTTCTTC. Protein product: CASSLVLSAEQFF.

The rearrangement uses TRBV13 and TRBJ2-2, with D tentatively TRBD1 or TRBD2 (6 bases each). The CDR3 sequence is 15 residues long. Trimming shortened V by 4 bases and J by 5 bases, and 14 bases separated the two germline ends. CDR1 and CDR2 (germline): PRHDT, FYEKMQ (reference sequence). For the CDR3, the DNA is TGTGCCAGCAGCTACCTTCTAGGGGGGACCGGGGAGCTGTTTTTT. Its protein product is CASSYLLGGTGELFF.

This clonotype appeared many times. V is TRBV29-1 and J is TRBJ2-7; the match to TRBD1 covers 7 bases. Germline trimming cut 7 bases from V and 1 base from J; bases unmatched to any gene: 4. The CDR3 is made up of 12 amino acids. CDR1 is SQVTM, CDR2 ANQGSEA, per germline. The CDR3 bases are TGCAGCGCCTTGGGACAGTCCTACGAGCAGTACTTC. Amino acids: CSALGQSYEQYF.

This clonotype was detected only a few times. This chain uses TRBV9 with TRBJ2-7; 8 bases map to TRBD1. After removal of 2 bases from V and 1 base from J, the junction contained 8 bases not matched to a gene. The CDR3 runs 16 residues. Looked up from germline, CDR1 is SGDLS and CDR2 is YYNGEE. The CDR3: CASSVGQAPPSYEQYF. As DNA, the CDR3 is TGTGCCAGCAGCGTGGGACAGGCCCCACCATCCTACGAGCAGTACTTC.

At least ten counts were recorded for this clonotype. The chain joins TRBV5-1 to TRBJ2-1; D is uncertain. The CDR3 runs to 14 residues. V gave up 4 bases and J gave up 4 bases, with 12 bases separating them. Germline CDR1 is SGHRS and CDR2 is YFSETQ. The DNA for the CDR3 is TGCGCCAGCAGCCCCCTTGACGGATACAATGAGCAGTTCTTC. Protein: CASSPLDGYNEQFF.

There are many counts of this clonotype. V usage is TRBV27 and J usage is TRBJ1-2, with a possible D match to TRBD1 (6 bases). The germline gives CDR1 MNHEY, CDR2 SMNVEV (reference sequence). The CDR3 runs to 16 residues. Deletions cut 0 bases from V and 4 bases from J, with 15 bases between. As DNA, the CDR3 is TGTGCCAGCAGTTTATCGGGACAAGAGACCCTCTATGGCTACACCTTC. As protein: CASSLSGQETLYGYTF.

This rearrangement joins TRBV12-3 or TRBV12-4 to TRBJ2-3; 9 positions match TRBD2. The CDR3 contains 18 residues. V lost 5 bases, J lost 4 bases, and 16 bases stayed unmatched. The CDR3, as DNA: TGTGCCAGCAGTCAATTATTATCTTCTAGCGGGACGGCAGATACGCAGTATTTT. Translating it yields CASSQLLSSSGTADTQYF.

This clonotype was recorded many times. The V call is TRBV10-2, the J call TRBJ2-7; the match to TRBD2 covers 12 bases. The trim removed 5 bases at V and 4 bases at J, leaving 12 bases unmatched. CDR1 and CDR2 from the germline V gene are WSHSY and SAAADI. The CDR3 covers 17 residues. The CDR3 reads CASSSGLAGGPRYEQYF. The CDR3 nucleotides are TGCGCCAGCAGTTCCGGGCTAGCGGGAGGGCCACGGTACGAGCAGTACTTC.

This clonotype was picked up many times. The V and J genes are TRBV12-3 or TRBV12-4 and TRBJ2-1; no definite D call. Trimming took 4 bases from V and 7 from J, leaving 14 bases between them. The CDR3 is 14 amino acids. CDR3 in amino acids: CASSCCCPKNEQFF. The CDR3 nucleotides read TGTGCCAGCAGTTGTTGTTGTCCGAAGAATGAGCAGTTCTTC.

This clonotype has a count of ten or more. CDR3 DNA: TGCAGTGCTAGTGGGGGAGCCAAAAACATTCAGTACTTC. Protein product: CSASGGAKNIQYF. This rearrangement joins TRBV20-1 to TRBJ2-4; perhaps D is TRBD1 or TRBD2 (5 bases each). Germline CDR1 and CDR2: DFQATT and SNEGSKA (reference sequence). The CDR3 extends over 13 amino acids. V gave up 3 bases and J gave up 0 bases, with 6 bases separating them.

The chain employs TRBV6-2 or TRBV6-3 and TRBJ1-1; TRBD1 aligns across 7 bases. V shed 0 bases and J 4 bases; nucleotides not matched to a gene: 11. From germline, CDR1 is MNHEY and CDR2 SVGEGT. The CDR3 sequence is 17 residues long. The CDR3 reads CASSYSGDRAFGTEAFF. The CDR3 DNA follows: TGTGCCAGCAGTTACTCGGGTGACAGGGCTTTCGGCACTGAAGCTTTCTTT.